This TCR beta chain was captured in a study of T cell changes during pregnancy in multiple sclerosis. The V and J ends lost 4 bases and 3 bases respectively, with 13 bases between them. The CDR3 extends over 14 amino acids. The germline CDR1 and CDR2 sequences are SGHRS and YFSETQ. Only in-frame clones appear in the TCRdb table, and some are missing; sequencing was by immunoSEQ multiplex PCR. Here the sample spans over 80,000 clones, roughly nine tenths being singletons. Sequencing was performed on peripheral blood, taken in the second trimester of pregnancy. The chain is built from TRBV5-1 and TRBJ1-2, with D hard to call. The TCR sequence derives from a female donor in good health, enrolled as a control in a pregnancy study. The CDR3 nucleotides read TGCGCCAGCAGCCGAGGGAGACCCTACTATGGCTACACCTTC. Amino acids: CASSRGRPYYGYTF.